Listed below are T cell receptor beta chains from one sample, sequenced in a study of control samples from healthy donors and cancer patients. The protocol was immunoSEQ multiplex PCR, while the TCRdb copy is restricted to in-frame clones and leaves out a portion. The profile shows around 82,000 clones, 70% to 90% of them singletons. The sequencing input was blood. The receptors shown here come from a man between 50 and 59 years old in good health. CDR3s include the opening cysteine and the closing phenylalanine or tryptophan. D genes are given only for firm matches. Clone size, where shown, is once, few, many, or a class for clones that have expanded.

J: TRBJ2-3; V: TRBV7-9; size: NA; D: NA; CDR3: CASSPPINTQYF; DNA: TGTGCCAGCAGCCCCCCGATTAATACGCAGTATTTT
J: TRBJ2-3; V: TRBV15; size: NA; D: TRBD2; CDR3: CATSRGSSGVDTQYF; DNA: TGTGCCACCAGCAGGGGATCTAGCGGGGTAGATACGCAGTATTTT
J: TRBJ2-7; V: TRBV3-1/TRBV3-2; size: NA; D: TRBD1; CDR3: CASSHGQGIYEQYF; DNA: TGTGCCAGCAGCCATGGACAGGGGATTTACGAGCAGTACTTC
J: TRBJ2-3; V: TRBV5-1; size: NA; D: TRBD1; CDR3: CASSPGQGSDTQYF; DNA: TGCGCCAGCAGCCCGGGACAGGGGTCAGATACGCAGTATTTT
J: TRBJ1-2; V: TRBV7-9; size: once; D: NA; CDR3: CASSPSLNTVTDGYTF; DNA: TGTGCCAGCAGCCCGAGTTTAAACACGGTTACAGATGGCTACACCTTC
J: TRBJ2-2; V: TRBV30; size: few; D: NA; CDR3: CAWRPGSNTGELFF; DNA: TGTGCCTGGCGGCCCGGATCAAACACCGGGGAGCTGTTTTTT
J: TRBJ1-1; V: TRBV6-2/TRBV6-3; size: NA; D: NA; CDR3: CASSYSHSRLDTEAFF; DNA: TGTGCCAGCAGTTACTCGCACAGCCGACTGGACACTGAAGCTTTCTTT
J: TRBJ2-2; V: TRBV4-2; size: NA; D: TRBD2; CDR3: CASSQDSVAGHRDGELFF; DNA: TGTGCCAGCAGCCAAGATTCGGTAGCGGGCCATCGGGACGGGGAGCTGTTTTTT
J: TRBJ2-6; V: TRBV3-1/TRBV3-2; size: NA; D: NA; CDR3: CASSQSPGANVLTF; DNA: TGTGCCAGCAGCCAATCTCCCGGGGCCAACGTCCTGACTTTC
J: TRBJ1-3; V: TRBV24-1; size: NA; D: NA; CDR3: CATTRSTLPGNTIYF; DNA: TGTGCCACCACTAGGTCCACCTTGCCTGGAAACACCATATATTTT
J: TRBJ1-1; V: TRBV30; size: once; D: TRBD1; CDR3: CAWNRQGGDTEAFF; DNA: TGTGCCTGGAATCGACAGGGGGGGGACACTGAAGCTTTCTTT
J: TRBJ2-2; V: TRBV7-2; size: once; D: TRBD2; CDR3: CASSLVAGVAGELFF; DNA: TGTGCCAGCAGCTTAGTGGCGGGAGTTGCCGGGGAGCTGTTTTTT
J: TRBJ2-7; V: TRBV27; size: NA; D: TRBD2; CDR3: CASSLLAGSYEQYF; DNA: TGTGCCAGCAGCTTGCTAGCGGGGTCCTACGAGCAGTACTTC
J: TRBJ1-2; V: TRBV19; size: once; D: NA; CDR3: CASKTGPGDYGYTF; DNA: TGTGCCAGTAAGACCGGGCCAGGGGACTATGGCTACACCTTC
J: TRBJ2-5; V: TRBV2; size: NA; D: NA; CDR3: CASTEYQETQYF; DNA: TGTGCCAGCACGGAGTACCAAGAGACCCAGTACTTC
J: TRBJ1-1; V: TRBV12-3/TRBV12-4; size: NA; D: NA; CDR3: CASGAAYGEAFF; DNA: TGTGCCAGCGGTGCAGCGTATGGTGAAGCTTTCTTT
J: TRBJ1-5; V: TRBV11-3; size: NA; D: NA; CDR3: CASSLKFFREGQPQHF; DNA: TGTGCCAGCAGCTTAAAATTTTTCAGGGAGGGACAGCCCCAGCATTTT
J: TRBJ2-3; V: TRBV4-3; size: NA; D: TRBD2; CDR3: CASSQDLKREGLGQYF; DNA: TGCGCCAGCAGCCAAGATCTAAAGCGGGAGGGCCTCGGGCAGTATTTT
J: TRBJ2-1; V: TRBV7-3; size: NA; D: NA; CDR3: CASSFSRSYNEQFF; DNA: TGTGCCAGCAGCTTCTCTAGGTCCTACAATGAGCAGTTCTTC
J: TRBJ2-1; V: TRBV4-3; size: NA; D: NA; CDR3: CASSQDIYPGEQFF; DNA: TGCGCCAGCAGCCAAGATATTTACCCGGGGGAGCAGTTCTTC
J: TRBJ2-5; V: TRBV6-1; size: NA; D: NA; CDR3: CASSYDRRETQYF; DNA: TGTGCCAGCAGTTATGACCGTCGGGAGACCCAGTACTTC
J: TRBJ2-5; V: TRBV5-1; size: once; D: NA; CDR3: CASSLGLRVEETQYF; DNA: TGCGCCAGCAGCTTGGGCCTCAGGGTCGAAGAGACCCAGTACTTC
J: TRBJ1-6; V: TRBV18; size: NA; D: NA; CDR3: CASSPSGSDSPLHF; DNA: TGTGCCAGCTCACCATCGGGGTCAGATTCACCCCTCCACTTT
J: TRBJ2-7; V: TRBV10-3; size: NA; D: TRBD2; CDR3: CAIRPGTSGLGEQYF; DNA: TGTGCCATCAGACCAGGGACTAGCGGCCTTGGAGAGCAGTACTTC
J: TRBJ2-7; V: TRBV19; size: NA; D: NA; CDR3: CASSMRDEQYF; DNA: TGTGCCAGTAGTATGCGGGACGAGCAGTACTTC
J: TRBJ2-1; V: TRBV6-2/TRBV6-3; size: once; D: TRBD2; CDR3: CASTPGGTRAENEQFF; DNA: TGTGCCAGCACCCCAGGCGGGACTAGAGCTGAGAATGAGCAGTTCTTC
J: TRBJ1-2; V: TRBV27; size: NA; D: NA; CDR3: CASSGGGYYGYTF; DNA: TGTGCCAGCAGTGGTGGGGGGTACTATGGCTACACCTTC
J: TRBJ2-3; V: TRBV10-1; size: few; D: TRBD2; CDR3: CASSEIASGISTDTQYF; DNA: TGCGCCAGCAGTGAGATTGCTAGCGGGATTTCTACAGATACGCAGTATTTT
J: TRBJ1-6; V: TRBV7-2; size: NA; D: NA; CDR3: CASSSGLSPLHF; DNA: TGTGCCAGCAGCTCCGGGTTATCACCCCTCCACTTT